This entry concerns a single T cell receptor (beta chain). This sample was included in a study of response to subunit inactivated influenza vaccine. The CDR3 length is 15 residues. Trimming cost V 3 bases and J 8 bases; bases outside gene matches: 11. MiXCR, applied by TCRdb to the RT-PCR reads, yields one record per CDR3 protein. The sample has about 500,000 distinct CDR3 sequences, 15% to 20% seen once. V gene TRBV12-3 or TRBV12-4 combines with J gene TRBJ1-2, with TRBD1 matching over 8 bases. The clonotype originates from a man aged 45-69 years who received an inactivated influenza vaccine. The sequences come from CD4+ T cells sorted from PBMCs, collected about 24 months after vaccination. Written as DNA, the CDR3 is TGTGCCAGCAGTTTTTCCCTCGGACAGGGCGGGGGCTACACCTTC. Encoded protein: CASSFSLGQGGGYTF.